This entry describes one T cell receptor beta chain. Its antigen is currently unknown. These data come from a study of blood T cells in healthy people across ages. Findings of the study overall: Unsorted PBMC input precluded a conclusive naive versus antigen-experienced comparison.

Sample-barcoded 5' priming and a J-beta primer mix drove a second PCR of roughly 7 to 11 cycles. Researchers report that a template-switch adaptor with 12 random nucleotides tagged each cDNA molecule. TCRdb reprocessed the 5' RACE reads via MiXCR and lists one record per CDR3 protein. The sample has some 890,000 distinct CDR3 sequences, 25% to 35% seen once; the top ten hold about a tenth. This CDR3 has 14 amino acids. The germline V gene encodes CDR1 MDHEN and CDR2 SYDVKM. This sample was shared with a second study, whose subject was T cells of mothers and their children. This second study notes: In this cohort, donors were three healthy Caucasian mothers plus their six children.

The clonotype was recovered from a middle-aged woman in good health. Sequencing was done on a sample of blood. V is TRBV28 and J is TRBJ2-1; 7 nucleotides match TRBD1. The J call may be incorrect, as the DNA end agrees better with TRBJ2-7. The CDR3: CASKGQRVYNEQYF. The CDR3 DNA sequence: TGTGCCAGCAAGGGACAGCGAGTTTACAATGAGCAGTACTTC.